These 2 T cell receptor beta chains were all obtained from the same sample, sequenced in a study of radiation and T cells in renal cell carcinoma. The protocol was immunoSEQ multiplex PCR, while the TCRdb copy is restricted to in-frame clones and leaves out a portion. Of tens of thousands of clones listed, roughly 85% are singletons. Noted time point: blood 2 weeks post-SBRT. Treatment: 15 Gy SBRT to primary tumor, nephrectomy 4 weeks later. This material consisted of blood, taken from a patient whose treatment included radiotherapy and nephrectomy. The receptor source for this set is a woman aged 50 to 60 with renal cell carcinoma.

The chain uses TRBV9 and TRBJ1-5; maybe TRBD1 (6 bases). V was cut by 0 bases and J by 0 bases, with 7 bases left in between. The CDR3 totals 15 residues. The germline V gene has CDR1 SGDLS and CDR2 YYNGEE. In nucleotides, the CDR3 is TGTGCCAGCAGCGTAGCAGGGGATAGCAATCAGCCCCAGCATTTT. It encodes CASSVAGDSNQPQHF.

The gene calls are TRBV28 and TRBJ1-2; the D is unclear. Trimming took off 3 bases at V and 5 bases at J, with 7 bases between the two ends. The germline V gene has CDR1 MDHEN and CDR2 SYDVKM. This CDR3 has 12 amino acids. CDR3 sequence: CASSLRGYGYTF. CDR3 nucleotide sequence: TGTGCCAGCAGTTTGCGGGGATATGGCTACACCTTC.